Detailed here is one TCR beta chain. The data derive from a study of blood T cell repertoires in COVID-19. The V gene's germline CDR1 is SGHTA and CDR2 FQGNSA. V shed 5 bases and J 2 bases; nucleotides not matched to a gene: 10. The CDR3 contains 17 residues. Profiling relied on immunoSEQ multiplex PCR, and the TCRdb table lists in-frame clones only, not all of them. The data show under 150,000 clones, approximately 87% seen once. Everyone who took part was roughly 18 to 89 years old, and they came from about 25 US areas. The TCR comes from a man in his fifties or sixties in a cohort exposed to, infected with or recovered from COVID-19 (not recorded which). The chain joins TRBV7-2 to TRBJ1-3; 9 bases line up with TRBD1. The material sequenced was PBMCs or T cells enriched from blood (not recorded which). The CDR3 DNA reads TGTGCCAGCAGCACACCGGGACAGGGTCGCCCTGGAAACACCATATATTTT. It is translated as CASSTPGQGRPGNTIYF. The full variable domain, in which reference TRBV7-2 and TRBJ1-3 provide the parts outside the CDR3, is GAGVSQSPSNKVTEKGKDVELRCDPISGHTALYWYRQSLGQGLEFLIYFQGNSAPDKSGLPSDRFSAERTGGSVSTLTIQRTQQEDSAVYLCASSTPGQGRPGNTIYFGEGSWLTVV.